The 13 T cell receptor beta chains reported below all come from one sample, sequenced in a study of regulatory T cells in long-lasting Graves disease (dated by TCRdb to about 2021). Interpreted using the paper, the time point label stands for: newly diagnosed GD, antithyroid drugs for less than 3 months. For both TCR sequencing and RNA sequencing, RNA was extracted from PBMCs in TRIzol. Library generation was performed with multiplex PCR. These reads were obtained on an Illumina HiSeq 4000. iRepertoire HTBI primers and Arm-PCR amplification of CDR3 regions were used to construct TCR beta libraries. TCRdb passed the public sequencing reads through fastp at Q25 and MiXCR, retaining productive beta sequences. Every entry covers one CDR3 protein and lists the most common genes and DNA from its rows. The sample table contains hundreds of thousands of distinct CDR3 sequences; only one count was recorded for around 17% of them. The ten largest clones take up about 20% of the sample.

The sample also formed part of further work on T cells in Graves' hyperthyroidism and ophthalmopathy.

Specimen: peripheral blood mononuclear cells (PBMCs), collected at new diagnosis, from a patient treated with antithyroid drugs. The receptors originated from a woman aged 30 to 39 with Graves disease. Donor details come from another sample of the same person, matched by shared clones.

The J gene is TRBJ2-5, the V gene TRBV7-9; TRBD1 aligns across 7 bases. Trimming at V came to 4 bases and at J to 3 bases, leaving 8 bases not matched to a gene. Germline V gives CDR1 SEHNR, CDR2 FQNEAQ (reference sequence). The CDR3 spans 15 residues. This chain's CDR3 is CASSSIRDRKETQYF. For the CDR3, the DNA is TGTGCCAGCAGCTCTATTCGGGACAGAAAAGAGACCCAGTACTTC. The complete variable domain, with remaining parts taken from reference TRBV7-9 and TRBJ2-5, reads DTGVSQNPRHKITKRGQNVTFRCDPISEHNRLYWYRQTLGQGPEFLTYFQNEAQLEKSRLLSDRFSAERPKGSFSTLEIQRTEQGDSAMYLCASSSIRDRKETQYFGPGTRLLVL.

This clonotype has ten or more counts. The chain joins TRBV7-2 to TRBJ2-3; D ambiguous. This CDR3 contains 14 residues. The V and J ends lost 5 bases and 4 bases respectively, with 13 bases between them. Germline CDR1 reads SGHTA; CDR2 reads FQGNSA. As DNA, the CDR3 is TGTGCCAGCAGCAATACGGCTGGTGCAGATACGCAGTATTTT. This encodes CASSNTAGADTQYF.

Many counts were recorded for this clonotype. The CDR3 nucleotides read TGTGCCAGCAGCTCACTAGCGGGAAAACAAGAGACCCAGTACTTC. Protein sequence: CASSSLAGKQETQYF. The chain links TRBV7-2 to TRBJ2-5; 10 positions agree with TRBD2. The J segment lost 2 bases and the V segment lost 4 bases, leaving 4 bases of the junction unmatched. There are 15 residues in the CDR3. CDR1 is SGHTA and CDR2 is FQGNSA in the germline V gene.

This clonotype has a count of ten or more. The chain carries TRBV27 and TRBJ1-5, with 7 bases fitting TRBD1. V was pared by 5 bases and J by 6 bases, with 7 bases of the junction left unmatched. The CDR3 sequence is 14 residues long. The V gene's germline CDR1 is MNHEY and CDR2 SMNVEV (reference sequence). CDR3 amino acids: CASSPTGLGQPQHF. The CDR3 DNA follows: TGTGCCAGCAGTCCGACAGGGCTTGGTCAGCCCCAGCATTTT.

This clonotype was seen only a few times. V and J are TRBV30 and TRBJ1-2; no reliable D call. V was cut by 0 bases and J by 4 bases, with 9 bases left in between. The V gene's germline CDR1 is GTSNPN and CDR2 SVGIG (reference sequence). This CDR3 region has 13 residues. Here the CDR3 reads CAWSVMGLYGYTF. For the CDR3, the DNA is TGTGCCTGGAGTGTAATGGGCCTCTATGGCTACACCTTC.

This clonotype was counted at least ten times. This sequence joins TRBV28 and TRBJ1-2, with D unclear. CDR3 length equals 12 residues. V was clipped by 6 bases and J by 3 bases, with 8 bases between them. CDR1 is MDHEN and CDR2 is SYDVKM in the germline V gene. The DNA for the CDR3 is TGTGCCAGCAGCGTTGGAGACTATGGCTACACCTTC. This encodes CASSVGDYGYTF.

This CDR3 reads CASARATGARMNTEAFF. The CDR3 nucleotides read TGTGCCAGCGCCCGGGCGACAGGGGCTCGCATGAACACTGAAGCTTTCTTT. The chain carries TRBV12-3 or TRBV12-4 and TRBJ1-1; 8 bases are a match to TRBD1. V lost 8 bases, J lost 0 bases, and 14 bases stayed unmatched. The CDR3 contains 17 residues.

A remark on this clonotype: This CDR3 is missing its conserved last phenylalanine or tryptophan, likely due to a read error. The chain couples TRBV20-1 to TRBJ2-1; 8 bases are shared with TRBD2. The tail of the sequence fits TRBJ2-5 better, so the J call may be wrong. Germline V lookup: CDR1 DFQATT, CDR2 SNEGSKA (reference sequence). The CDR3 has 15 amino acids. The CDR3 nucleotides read TGCAGTGCCCCGACAACCGGGACTAGTAAAGAGACCCAGTACCTC. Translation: CSAPTTGTSKETQYL.

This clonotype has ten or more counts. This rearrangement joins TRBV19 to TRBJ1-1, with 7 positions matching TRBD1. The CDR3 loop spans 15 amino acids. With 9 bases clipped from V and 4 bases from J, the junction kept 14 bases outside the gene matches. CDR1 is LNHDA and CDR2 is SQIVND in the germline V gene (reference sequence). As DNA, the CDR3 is TGTGCCAGCTCCGGGACAGCCTCTGGGAGCACTGAAGCTTTCTTT. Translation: CASSGTASGSTEAFF.

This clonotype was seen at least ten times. CDR3 region: CSVDFGRNTNYGYTF. The DNA of the CDR3 is TGCAGCGTTGACTTCGGACGGAATACTAACTATGGCTACACCTTC. The rearrangement joins TRBV29-1 to TRBJ1-2; D remains unclear. With 3 bases removed from V and 0 bases from J, the gap between germline ends came to 14 bases. CDR1 and CDR2 (germline): SQVTM, ANQGSEA. CDR3 length: 15 amino acids.

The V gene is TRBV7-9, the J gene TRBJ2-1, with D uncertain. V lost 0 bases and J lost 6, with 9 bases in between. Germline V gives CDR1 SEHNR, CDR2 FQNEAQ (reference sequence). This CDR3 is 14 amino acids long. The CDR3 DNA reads TGTGCCAGCAGCTTAGCATATCCGGGCAATGAGCAGTTCTTC. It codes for CASSLAYPGNEQFF.

The CDR3 loop reads CASSESNRGTDTQYF. CDR3 nucleotides: TGCGCCAGCAGTGAGTCGAACAGGGGTACAGATACGCAGTATTTT. V gene TRBV10-1 combines with J gene TRBJ2-3, with TRBD1 matching over 7 bases. From germline, CDR1 is WNHNN and CDR2 SYGVQD (reference sequence). After removal of 0 bases from V and 3 bases from J, the junction contained 3 bases not matched to a gene. This CDR3 is built from 15 residues.

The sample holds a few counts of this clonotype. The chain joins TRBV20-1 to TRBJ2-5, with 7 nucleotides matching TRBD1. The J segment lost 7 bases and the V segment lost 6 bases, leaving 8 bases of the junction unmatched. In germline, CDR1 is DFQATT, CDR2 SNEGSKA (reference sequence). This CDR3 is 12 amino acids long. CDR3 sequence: CSAQGVGGTQYF. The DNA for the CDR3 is TGCAGTGCCCAGGGGGTAGGTGGGACCCAGTACTTC.